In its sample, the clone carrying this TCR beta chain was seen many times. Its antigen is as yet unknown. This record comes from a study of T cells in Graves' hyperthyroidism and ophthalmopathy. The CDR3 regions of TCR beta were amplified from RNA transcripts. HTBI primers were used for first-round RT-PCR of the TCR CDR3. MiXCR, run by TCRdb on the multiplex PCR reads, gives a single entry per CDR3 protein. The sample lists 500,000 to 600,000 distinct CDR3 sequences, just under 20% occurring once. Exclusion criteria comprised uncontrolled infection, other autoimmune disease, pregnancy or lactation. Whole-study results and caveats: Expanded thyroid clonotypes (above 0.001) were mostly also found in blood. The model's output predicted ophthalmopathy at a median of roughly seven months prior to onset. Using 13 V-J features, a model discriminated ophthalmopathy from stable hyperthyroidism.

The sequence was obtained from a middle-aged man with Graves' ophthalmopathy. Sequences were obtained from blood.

Written as DNA, the CDR3 is TGTGCCAGCCACCCCGAGGCGGGGGGCGCATCCTACAATGAGCAGTTCTTC. This codes for CASHPEAGGASYNEQFF. This chain joins TRBV12-3 or TRBV12-4 and TRBJ2-1; 8 bases line up with TRBD2. V gave up 8 bases and J gave up 1 base; unmatched junction bases: 13. CDR3 length: 17 residues.